The 10 T cell receptor beta chains below come from one sample, sequenced in a study of T cell responses to AZD1222 COVID-19 vaccine. The repertoire was sequenced with immunoSEQ multiplex PCR; TCRdb's copy has only in-frame clones and lacks some. The data show about 120,000 clones, roughly 90% seen once. The sample was peripheral blood, taken on day 0 of AZD1222 vaccination. These receptors all stem from an adult in good health.

The chain carries TRBV5-4 and TRBJ2-5, with D hard to call. This CDR3 is 14 amino acids long. Germline lookup yields CDR1 SGHNT and CDR2 YYREEE (reference sequence). V lost 0 bases and J 4 bases, leaving 10 bases between the germline ends. For the CDR3, the DNA is TGTGCCAGCAGCTTGGTCCAGGTCAGAGAGACCCAGTACTTC. It codes for CASSLVQVRETQYF.

This chain joins TRBV7-2 and TRBJ2-7; perhaps TRBD1 as D (6 bases). CDR1 and CDR2 from the germline V gene are SGHTA and FQGNSA. Trimming stripped 4 bases from V and 2 bases from J, with 12 bases between. This CDR3 is built from 14 residues. The DNA for the CDR3 is TGTGCCAGCAGCTCCCAGGGGATTCCCTACGAGCAGTACTTC. Its translation: CASSSQGIPYEQYF.

The chain couples TRBV6-2 or TRBV6-3 to TRBJ1-1, with TRBD1 matching 9 bases. Germline V lookup: CDR1 MNHEY, CDR2 SVGEGT. The ends lost 7 bases at V and 4 bases at J; junction bases unmatched: 7. There are 14 residues in the CDR3. The DNA of the CDR3 is TGTGCCAGCACCCCGGACAGGGGAATCACTGAAGCTTTCTTT. As protein: CASTPDRGITEAFF.

This chain uses TRBV2 with TRBJ2-7; 8 nucleotides line up with TRBD1. With V trimmed by 6 bases and J by 4 bases, 8 bases remained unmatched. Germline V gene lookup returns CDR1 SNHLY and CDR2 FYNNEI. The CDR3 totals 14 residues. The CDR3 is CASRRGTGSYEQYF. CDR3 DNA: TGTGCCAGCAGAAGGGGGACAGGTTCGTACGAGCAGTACTTC.

This clone is a singleton in its sample. This chain joins TRBV16 and TRBJ2-7; TRBD2 aligns across 9 bases. The V segment lost 3 bases and the J segment 0 bases; nucleotides outside the gene matches: 0. CDR1 and CDR2 from the germline V gene are KGHSY and FQNENV. The CDR3 length is 14 residues. The CDR3 DNA reads as TGTGCCAGCAGCCAGCGGGAGGGCTCCTACGAGCAGTACTTC. Translating it yields CASSQREGSYEQYF.

The rearrangement joins TRBV7-2 to TRBJ2-1, with 9 bases that match TRBD1. There are 12 residues in the CDR3. CDR1 is SGHTA and CDR2 is FQGNSA in the germline V gene. V was pared by 5 bases and J by 15 bases, with 8 bases of the junction left unmatched. CDR3 DNA: TGTGCCAGCAGCCCTAAACCGGGACAGGGGTTCTTC. Protein sequence: CASSPKPGQGFF.

This chain uses TRBV12-3 or TRBV12-4 with TRBJ1-5, with D perhaps matching TRBD1 (5 bases). This CDR3 spans 13 amino acids. The germline V and J ends were trimmed by 5 bases and 8 bases, with 13 bases remaining between them. CDR3 DNA sequence: TGTGCCAGCAGTATTATTCAGGGAGAGCCCCAGCATTTT. Protein sequence: CASSIIQGEPQHF.

The CDR3 loop reads CASSLGQSTLYGYTF. The CDR3 nucleotides read TGTGCCAGCAGCTTAGGACAGTCAACCCTCTATGGCTACACCTTC. This chain links TRBV7-9 with TRBJ1-2; TRBD1 is a possible D gene (5 bases). V lost 1 base and J 4 bases, leaving 13 bases between the germline ends. This CDR3 region has 15 residues. In germline, CDR1 is SEHNR, CDR2 FQNEAQ (reference sequence).

This clone was found once. The chain recombines TRBV9 with TRBJ1-4; TRBD1 matches 7 bases. The CDR3 spans 14 residues. V shed 5 bases, J shed 4 bases, and the junction held 5 bases outside the gene matches. Germline loops: CDR1 SGDLS, CDR2 YYNGEE. This CDR3 reads CASSRDSLNEKLFF. The DNA of the CDR3 is TGTGCCAGCAGTAGGGACAGTCTTAATGAAAAACTGTTTTTT.

The gene calls are TRBV5-1 and TRBJ2-1; maybe TRBD2 (5 bases). CDR3 length: 12 amino acids. CDR1 is SGHRS and CDR2 is YFSETQ in the germline V gene. V was trimmed by 2 bases and J by 7 bases, leaving 7 bases between them. The CDR3 sequence: CASSLLGNEQFF. CDR3 DNA sequence: TGCGCCAGCAGCTTACTAGGTAATGAGCAGTTCTTC.